The sequence of this T cell receptor beta chain was determined in a study of shared clonotypes between healthy human individuals. About the research overall: Samples came from two female and a few male donors aged 18 to 49.

Using immunoSEQ multiplex PCR, the repertoire was profiled, and TCRdb retains in-frame clones only, with some absent. The repertoire holds around 500,000 clones, with 75% to 85% as singletons. This CDR3 is built from 16 residues. Germline values: CDR1 LGHNA, CDR2 YNFKEQ. Trimming pared 0 bases from V and 0 bases from J, leaving 12 bases between. The rearrangement links TRBV4-2 to TRBJ2-7; D is ambiguous. The sequence came from a woman in her thirties or forties in good health. Some clones in this sample may be carry-over from other donors' samples. The sample comprised PBMCs. The CDR3 DNA reads TGTGCCAGCAGCCAAGATCTCCGCAGTGGCTCCTACGAGCAGTACTTC. Translating it yields CASSQDLRSGSYEQYF.